This TCR beta chain was profiled in a study of neurological immune-mediated disorders. As for time point: longitudinal time-point 1 (baseline). V gave up 4 bases and J gave up 1 base, with 18 bases separating them. The germline CDR1 and CDR2 sequences are MGHRA and YSYEKL. CDR3 size: 17 residues. This clonotype was counted at least ten times. The cDNA came from 5'RACE, which used 10-nucleotide random UMIs. TCRdb reprocessed the 5' RACE reads with MiXCR, giving one entry per CDR3 protein. The data contain about 71,000 distinct CDR3 sequences, roughly 15% of them seen just once; the ten biggest clones take up roughly 4.5%.

Sequencing input: PBMCs. The V call is TRBV4-1, the J call TRBJ2-3; TRBD1 might be the D (6 bases). This sequence was found in a female donor with HTLV-1-associated myelopathy (HAM/TSP). The CDR3 is CASSPQGTGIRTDTQYF. CDR3 nucleotide sequence: TGCGCCAGCAGCCCCCAGGGGACCGGGATTCGCACAGATACGCAGTATTTT.